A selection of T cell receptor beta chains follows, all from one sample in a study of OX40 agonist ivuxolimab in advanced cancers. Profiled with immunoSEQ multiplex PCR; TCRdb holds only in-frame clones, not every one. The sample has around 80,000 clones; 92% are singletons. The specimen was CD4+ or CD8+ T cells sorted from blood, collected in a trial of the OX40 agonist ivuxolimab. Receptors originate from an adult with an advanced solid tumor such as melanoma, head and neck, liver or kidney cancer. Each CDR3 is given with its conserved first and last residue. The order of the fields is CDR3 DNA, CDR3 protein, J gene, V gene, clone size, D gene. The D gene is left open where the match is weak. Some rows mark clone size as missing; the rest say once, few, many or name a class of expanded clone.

cdr3_nt: TGTGCCAGCAGACCCTCCAGGGGGTCAACCTACGAGCAGTACTTC; cdr3_aa: CASRPSRGSTYEQYF; j_call: TRBJ2-7; v_call: TRBV6-5; clone_size: NA; d_call: TRBD1
cdr3_nt: TGCGCCAGCAGCCAAGAAACAGGAGCGGGGTATCATTATGGCTACACCTTC; cdr3_aa: CASSQETGAGYHYGYTF; j_call: TRBJ1-2; v_call: TRBV4-1; clone_size: NA; d_call: NA
cdr3_nt: TGTGCCAGCACCGAGGACCCGACCTCCTACAATGAGCAGTTCTTC; cdr3_aa: CASTEDPTSYNEQFF; j_call: TRBJ2-1; v_call: TRBV5-6; clone_size: NA; d_call: NA
cdr3_nt: TGTGCCAGCAGCTTCGGCACTGAAGCTTTCTTT; cdr3_aa: CASSFGTEAFF; j_call: TRBJ1-1; v_call: TRBV7-2; clone_size: NA; d_call: NA
cdr3_nt: TGTGCCAGCAGCTTCCCCCGGGGGGGGGAAAACACTGAAGCTTTCTTT; cdr3_aa: CASSFPRGGENTEAFF; j_call: TRBJ1-1; v_call: TRBV9; clone_size: NA; d_call: NA
cdr3_nt: TGTGCCAGTAGCCCTGGCGGGGCGAGCTCCTACGAGCAGTACTTC; cdr3_aa: CASSPGGASSYEQYF; j_call: TRBJ2-7; v_call: TRBV19; clone_size: NA; d_call: NA
cdr3_nt: TGTGCCAGCAGTTTAGGGGACAGGCACCCCTACGAGCAGTACTTC; cdr3_aa: CASSLGDRHPYEQYF; j_call: TRBJ2-7; v_call: TRBV27; clone_size: NA; d_call: TRBD1
cdr3_nt: TGCGCCAGCAGCGGGACTAGCGGGGGGCCAGCGGATACGCAGTATTTT; cdr3_aa: CASSGTSGGPADTQYF; j_call: TRBJ2-3; v_call: TRBV10-2; clone_size: NA; d_call: TRBD2
cdr3_nt: TGTGCCAGTAGGGGGGGCCTCTCCTACAATGAGCAGTTCTTC; cdr3_aa: CASRGGLSYNEQFF; j_call: TRBJ2-1; v_call: TRBV7-8; clone_size: NA; d_call: NA
cdr3_nt: TGTGCCAGTAAAATGTGGGGTACTGAAGCTTTCTTT; cdr3_aa: CASKMWGTEAFF; j_call: TRBJ1-1; v_call: TRBV19; clone_size: NA; d_call: NA
cdr3_nt: TGTGCCAGCAGTTACTCGCGGGACAGGGTCACTGAAGCTTTCTTT; cdr3_aa: CASSYSRDRVTEAFF; j_call: TRBJ1-1; v_call: TRBV6-5; clone_size: NA; d_call: TRBD1
cdr3_nt: TGTGCCAGCAGCTTGAGTCCAGATTACACAGATACGCAGTATTTT; cdr3_aa: CASSLSPDYTDTQYF; j_call: TRBJ2-3; v_call: TRBV5-6; clone_size: once; d_call: NA
cdr3_nt: TGTGCCAGTAAAAGTAGGGGAGCTAATGAAAAACTGTTTTTT; cdr3_aa: CASKSRGANEKLFF; j_call: TRBJ1-4; v_call: TRBV19; clone_size: NA; d_call: NA
cdr3_nt: TGCGCCAGCACCCTGTCGGAGGACGCTCGGAACAATGAGCAGTTCTTC; cdr3_aa: CASTLSEDARNNEQFF; j_call: TRBJ2-1; v_call: TRBV4-1; clone_size: once; d_call: NA
cdr3_nt: TGTGCCAGCAGCCAAACCCCTACAAAGAATCCCTTCGGGCAGTTCTTC; cdr3_aa: CASSQTPTKNPFGQFF; j_call: TRBJ2-1; v_call: TRBV4-2; clone_size: NA; d_call: NA